The 11 T cell receptor beta chains below all came from one sample that was sequenced in a study of blood T cell repertoires in COVID-19. Only in-frame clones appear in the TCRdb table, and some are missing; sequencing was by immunoSEQ multiplex PCR. The table lists 200,000 to 250,000 clones, 83% of them singletons. The sample consisted of PBMCs or T cells enriched from blood (not recorded which). Source of these receptors: a woman aged 45-65 years who had been exposed to COVID-19.

V usage is TRBV5-4 and J usage is TRBJ1-6; D not resolved. The germline V gene has CDR1 SGHNT and CDR2 YYREEE (reference sequence). There are 14 residues in the CDR3. Trimming shortened V by 4 bases and J by 6 bases, and 11 bases separated the two germline ends. In DNA, the CDR3 is TGTGCCAGCAGCCCCCGTGGCTCTAATTCACCCCTCCACTTT. This sequence encodes CASSPRGSNSPLHF.

V usage is TRBV28 and J usage is TRBJ2-5; 7 bases align to TRBD1. The V gene's germline CDR1 is MDHEN and CDR2 SYDVKM. J was trimmed by 1 base and V by 3 bases; bases with no gene match: 2. This CDR3 contains 14 residues. The CDR3 here is CASSFRTGQETQYF. CDR3 nucleotides: TGTGCCAGCAGTTTCAGGACAGGCCAAGAGACCCAGTACTTC.

The CDR3: CASKLTSGDYNEQFF. CDR3 in DNA: TGTGCCAGCAAATTAACTAGCGGGGATTACAATGAGCAGTTCTTC. The J gene is TRBJ2-1, the V gene TRBV2; 10 positions agree with TRBD2. The CDR3 loop spans 15 amino acids. CDR1 and CDR2 from the germline V gene are SNHLY and FYNNEI. The junction had 7 bases not matched to a gene; V was cut back by 7 bases and J by 4 bases. The full variable domain, rest sourced from reference TRBV2 and TRBJ2-1, is EPEVTQTPSHQVTQMGQEVILRCVPISNHLYFYWYRQILGQKVEFLVSFYNNEISEKSEIFDDQFSVERPDGSNFTLKIRSTKLEDSAMYFCASKLTSGDYNEQFFGPGTRLTVL.

This sequence joins TRBV10-3 and TRBJ1-1, with D perhaps matching TRBD1 (5 bases). V shed 3 bases and J shed 8 bases, with 16 bases lying between them. Germline V gene data show CDR1 as ENHRY and CDR2 as SYGVKD. CDR3 size: 14 residues. The CDR3: CAISEAAGSAEAFF. In DNA, the CDR3 is TGTGCCATCAGTGAAGCTGCAGGGTCTGCAGAAGCTTTCTTT.

The rearrangement joins TRBV6-1 to TRBJ1-2; possibly TRBD1 for D (6 bases). V was clipped by 3 bases and J by 7 bases, with 12 bases between them. Germline values: CDR1 MNHNS, CDR2 SASEGT. CDR3 length equals 13 residues. CDR3 DNA: TGTGCCAGCAGTGACCCGGGGGGCGGTGGCTACACCTTC. Translating gives CASSDPGGGGYTF.

This chain uses TRBV30 with TRBJ1-5; TRBD1 might be the D (5 bases). This CDR3 region has 14 residues. Trimming cost V 0 bases and J 6 bases, with 12 bases left between them. From germline, CDR1 is GTSNPN and CDR2 SVGIG (reference sequence). DNA for the CDR3: TGTGCCTGGAGTGTTGGGGGGGACGGTCAGCCCCAGCATTTT. Encoded protein: CAWSVGGDGQPQHF.

The chain links TRBV7-9 to TRBJ1-1; 7 bases match TRBD1. V trimming: 6 bases; J trimming: 5 bases; junction bases outside the gene matches: 6. The germline V gene encodes CDR1 SEHNR and CDR2 FQNEAQ (reference sequence). This CDR3 has 13 amino acids. CDR3 in DNA: TGTGCCAGCAGGTCGGACAGGCCGACTGAAGCTTTCTTT. Encoded protein: CASRSDRPTEAFF.

This clone occurred a few times. The CDR3 DNA reads TGTGCCAGCAGCTTGTTCGGGGGGGCAAATTCACCCCTCCACTTT. Its protein is CASSLFGGANSPLHF. The rearrangement links TRBV5-6 to TRBJ1-6, with a weak D call TRBD1 (6 bases). Germline values: CDR1 SGHDT, CDR2 YYEEEE. The CDR3 totals 15 residues. Trimming stripped 1 base from V and 7 bases from J, with 12 bases between.

This clone was counted once. The rearrangement uses TRBV5-1 and TRBJ2-2, with 8 bases matching TRBD1. CDR3 length equals 17 residues. Germline V gene sequence: CDR1 SGHRS, CDR2 YFSETQ. The V and J ends lost 4 bases and 4 bases, in that order; junction bases with no gene match: 12. The CDR3 DNA reads as TGCGCCAGCAGCCCTACACCGGACAGGGTAGGCACCGGGGAGCTGTTTTTT. Translating it yields CASSPTPDRVGTGELFF.

The genes are TRBV2 and TRBJ2-5, with a possible D match to TRBD2 (5 bases). This CDR3 comprises 13 residues. Germline V CDR1 and CDR2: SNHLY, FYNNEI. The ends were cut back, 4 bases at V and 5 bases at J, with 11 bases in the middle. CDR3 sequence reads: CASSGVRGETQYF. The CDR3 nucleotides are TGTGCCAGCAGTGGAGTTCGAGGGGAGACCCAGTACTTC.

This chain joins TRBV30 and TRBJ1-2; 7 nucleotides match TRBD1. V was pared by 5 bases and J by 7 bases, with 10 bases of the junction left unmatched. Germline V gene sequence: CDR1 GTSNPN, CDR2 SVGIG (reference sequence). This CDR3 is 13 amino acids long. The CDR3 loop reads CAWCQTGSAGYTF. In DNA form, the CDR3 reads TGTGCCTGGTGTCAGACAGGGTCAGCTGGCTACACCTTC.